Listed below are T cell receptor beta chains from one sample, sequenced in a study of cytomegalovirus exposure and HLA in healthy donors. Generated by immunoSEQ multiplex PCR, the TCRdb table keeps only in-frame clones and is missing some. This table has fewer than 200,000 clones, 65% to 85% appearing once. Sequencing was performed on PBMCs. These receptor sequences come from a man aged 35-49 years in good health and CMV-seropositive. CDR3s include the opening cysteine and the closing phenylalanine or tryptophan. Fields, in order: CDR3 protein, CDR3 DNA, V gene, clone size, D gene, J gene. The D gene is left open where the match is weak. Only some rows state a clone size, as once, few, many or a class for expanded clones.

CDR3: CASSVEGGQETQYF
DNA: TGTGCCAGCAGCGTAGAAGGAGGGCAAGAGACCCAGTACTTC
V: TRBV9
size: .
D: .
J: TRBJ2-5

CDR3: CASRPGQGGQPQHF
DNA: TGTGCCAGCAGACCCGGACAGGGAGGGCAGCCCCAGCATTTT
V: TRBV6-6
size: .
D: TRBD1
J: TRBJ1-5

CDR3: CAWMGGYYGYTF
DNA: TGTGCCTGGATGGGCGGGTACTATGGCTACACCTTC
V: TRBV30
size: .
D: .
J: TRBJ1-2

CDR3: CASSENRGDNEQFF
DNA: TGTGCCAGCAGTGAAAACAGGGGCGACAATGAGCAGTTCTTC
V: TRBV6-1
size: few
D: TRBD1
J: TRBJ2-1

CDR3: CASSLAGGAYEQYF
DNA: TGTGCCAGCAGTCTAGCGGGAGGAGCATACGAGCAGTACTTC
V: TRBV6-5
size: .
D: TRBD2
J: TRBJ2-7

CDR3: CATNLMARAATGADTQYF
DNA: TGTGCCACCAATTTGATGGCCAGGGCGGCGACGGGGGCAGATACGCAGTATTTT
V: TRBV7-3
size: .
D: .
J: TRBJ2-3

CDR3: CSGQLRTNYGYTF
DNA: TGCAGCGGCCAACTGCGAACTAACTATGGCTACACCTTC
V: TRBV29-1
size: .
D: .
J: TRBJ1-2

CDR3: CASRHSGQGSYEQYF
DNA: TGTGCCAGCAGGCATTCTGGACAGGGGAGCTACGAGCAGTACTTC
V: TRBV6-5
size: .
D: TRBD1
J: TRBJ2-7

CDR3: CASSPGGAGYTF
DNA: TGTGCCAGCAGCCCAGGGGGCGCGGGCTACACCTTC
V: TRBV7-9
size: .
D: TRBD1
J: TRBJ1-2

CDR3: CASSLLGTAGGNNEQFF
DNA: TGCGCCAGCAGCTTATTGGGGACAGCGGGCGGAAACAATGAGCAGTTCTTC
V: TRBV5-1
size: .
D: .
J: TRBJ2-1

CDR3: CASSPEVEQYF
DNA: TGTGCCAGCTCACCGGAGGTCGAGCAGTACTTC
V: TRBV18
size: .
D: .
J: TRBJ2-7

CDR3: CASSEINTGTYEQYF
DNA: TGTGCCAGCAGTGAAATAAATACAGGAACCTACGAGCAGTACTTC
V: TRBV6-1
size: .
D: .
J: TRBJ2-7

CDR3: CASSLDGGSSYNEQFF
DNA: TGTGCCAGCAGCTTAGACGGCGGGAGCTCCTACAATGAGCAGTTCTTC
V: TRBV11-3
size: .
D: TRBD2
J: TRBJ2-1

CDR3: CATSAESSYNEQFF
DNA: TGTGCCACCAGCGCTGAGAGCTCCTACAATGAGCAGTTCTTC
V: TRBV15
size: .
D: .
J: TRBJ2-1

CDR3: CASSPLRDTEAFF
DNA: TGTGCTAGCAGCCCCCTACGGGACACTGAAGCTTTCTTT
V: TRBV7-7
size: .
D: .
J: TRBJ1-1

CDR3: CASSLEVRGQDGYTF
DNA: TGTGCCAGCAGCTTGGAGGTCAGGGGGCAGGATGGCTACACCTTC
V: TRBV5-5
size: once
D: TRBD1
J: TRBJ1-2

CDR3: CASGGQGGTEAFF
DNA: TGTGCCAGCGGGGGACAGGGAGGTACTGAAGCTTTCTTT
V: TRBV5-4
size: .
D: TRBD1
J: TRBJ1-1

CDR3: CASSPRQGTDYGYTF
DNA: TGTGCCAGCAGCCCCCGACAGGGAACGGACTATGGCTACACCTTC
V: TRBV7-3
size: .
D: TRBD1
J: TRBJ1-2

CDR3: CASSHVGTGALGYTF
DNA: TGCGCCAGCAGCCATGTTGGGACAGGAGCCCTCGGCTACACCTTC
V: TRBV4-1
size: .
D: TRBD1
J: TRBJ1-2

CDR3: CASSQPRYGQGAYEQYF
DNA: TGTGCCAGCAGCCAACCCCGTTACGGACAGGGGGCGTACGAGCAGTACTTC
V: TRBV5-5
size: .
D: TRBD1
J: TRBJ2-7

CDR3: CASSASIGTISYEQYF
DNA: TGTGCCAGCAGTGCTTCGATCGGGACTATATCCTACGAGCAGTACTTC
V: TRBV27
size: .
D: TRBD2
J: TRBJ2-7

CDR3: CASSLSGGGNYGYTF
DNA: TGTGCCAGCAGTTTATCGGGGGGGGGCAACTATGGCTACACCTTC
V: TRBV27
size: few
D: .
J: TRBJ1-2

CDR3: CASSQIGGATEAFF
DNA: TGCGCCAGCAGCCAAATAGGAGGGGCCACTGAAGCTTTCTTT
V: TRBV4-3
size: .
D: .
J: TRBJ1-1

CDR3: CASSGPEINTEAFF
DNA: TGTGCCAGCAGTGGACCGGAGATTAACACTGAAGCTTTCTTT
V: TRBV25-1
size: .
D: .
J: TRBJ1-1

CDR3: CASSLSDRGYGYEQYF
DNA: TGTGCCAGCAGTTTATCGGACAGGGGGTATGGCTACGAGCAGTACTTC
V: TRBV27
size: .
D: TRBD1
J: TRBJ2-7

CDR3: CASSFRANQPQHF
DNA: TGTGCCAGCAGCTTCAGGGCGAATCAGCCCCAGCATTTT
V: TRBV7-2
size: .
D: .
J: TRBJ1-5

CDR3: CASSTSGSSYNEQFF
DNA: TGTGCCAGCTCAACTAGCGGGAGTTCCTACAATGAGCAGTTCTTC
V: TRBV6-5
size: .
D: TRBD2
J: TRBJ2-1

CDR3: CASSLGTDTQYF
DNA: TGTGCCAGCAGCTTAGGGACAGACACGCAGTATTTT
V: TRBV7-8
size: .
D: .
J: TRBJ2-3

CDR3: CASSTGQGSDTQYF
DNA: TGTGCCAGCAGCACCGGACAGGGGTCAGATACGCAGTATTTT
V: TRBV5-6
size: .
D: TRBD1
J: TRBJ2-3

CDR3: CASRREGNTIYF
DNA: TGCGCCAGCAGGCGGGAAGGAAACACCATATATTTT
V: TRBV10-2
size: .
D: .
J: TRBJ1-3

CDR3: CASSVGDSQLLAALGTDTQYF
DNA: TGTGCCAGCAGCGTAGGCGACAGCCAATTGCTAGCGGCCTTGGGGACAGATACGCAGTATTTT
V: TRBV9
size: .
D: TRBD2
J: TRBJ2-3

CDR3: CASSHRLAGDLNEQFF
DNA: TGTGCCAGCAGCCATAGACTAGCGGGAGATCTGAATGAGCAGTTCTTC
V: TRBV5-6
size: .
D: TRBD2
J: TRBJ2-1

CDR3: CASSPPAGQAYYEQYF
DNA: TGTGCCAGCAGCCCCCCCGCCGGCCAGGCATACTACGAGCAGTACTTC
V: TRBV27
size: .
D: .
J: TRBJ2-7

CDR3: CASSLTTDNGELFF
DNA: TGTGCCAGCAGCTTGACAACGGACAACGGGGAGCTGTTTTTT
V: TRBV7-3
size: .
D: .
J: TRBJ2-2

CDR3: CASSPAGGSETQYF
DNA: TGTGCCAGCTCACCCGCGGGGGGTTCGGAGACCCAGTACTTC
V: TRBV18
size: .
D: TRBD2
J: TRBJ2-5

CDR3: CASSLLLGQSYEQYF
DNA: TGTGCCAGCAGCTTATTATTGGGACAGTCCTACGAGCAGTACTTC
V: TRBV11-2
size: .
D: TRBD1
J: TRBJ2-7

CDR3: CASRGLANEQYF
DNA: TGTGCCAGTAGGGGACTAGCGAACGAGCAGTACTTC
V: TRBV19
size: .
D: TRBD2
J: TRBJ2-7

CDR3: CASRPGTSGSRAKNIQYF
DNA: TGTGCCAGCAGGCCCGGGACTAGCGGAAGCAGGGCCAAAAACATTCAGTACTTC
V: TRBV28
size: once
D: TRBD2
J: TRBJ2-4

CDR3: CASSYLLGQASHEQFF
DNA: TGTGCCAGCAGTTACCTATTGGGACAGGCATCCCATGAGCAGTTCTTC
V: TRBV27
size: .
D: TRBD1
J: TRBJ2-1

CDR3: CSASDEGAGELFF
DNA: TGCAGCGCCAGCGACGAGGGCGCCGGGGAGCTGTTTTTT
V: TRBV29-1
size: .
D: .
J: TRBJ2-2

CDR3: CATSSLRTGAQETQYF
DNA: TGTGCCACCAGCAGCCTCCGGACAGGGGCGCAGGAGACCCAGTACTTC
V: TRBV15
size: once
D: TRBD1
J: TRBJ2-5

CDR3: CASSGRLAGRNEQFF
DNA: TGTGCCAGCAGTGGCCGACTAGCGGGAAGAAATGAGCAGTTCTTC
V: TRBV25-1
size: .
D: TRBD2
J: TRBJ2-1

CDR3: CATARDIGEKLFF
DNA: TGTGCCACCGCTCGGGATATTGGGGAAAAACTGTTTTTT
V: TRBV5-5
size: .
D: .
J: TRBJ1-4

CDR3: CASSMTSGTYNEQFF
DNA: TGTGCCAGCAGTATGACTAGCGGGACCTACAATGAGCAGTTCTTC
V: TRBV27
size: .
D: TRBD2
J: TRBJ2-1

CDR3: CASSWGTGGAGNQPQHF
DNA: TGTGCCAGCAGCTGGGGGACAGGGGGCGCGGGGAATCAGCCCCAGCATTTT
V: TRBV7-9
size: few
D: TRBD1
J: TRBJ1-5

CDR3: CASSRLPGGGRDGTEAFF
DNA: TGTGCCAGCAGCCGCTTACCCGGTGGGGGCAGGGATGGCACTGAAGCTTTCTTT
V: TRBV14
size: .
D: .
J: TRBJ1-1

CDR3: CASSLESTYNEQFF
DNA: TGTGCCAGCAGCTTAGAATCCACATACAATGAGCAGTTCTTC
V: TRBV7-9
size: once
D: .
J: TRBJ2-1

CDR3: CASSTLGGLAYNEQFF
DNA: TGTGCCAGCAGCACCCTCGGGGGACTAGCCTACAATGAGCAGTTCTTC
V: TRBV7-9
size: .
D: TRBD2
J: TRBJ2-1

CDR3: CASSQEGQVTYGYTF
DNA: TGCGCCAGCAGCCAAGAAGGCCAGGTGACCTATGGCTACACCTTC
V: TRBV4-1
size: .
D: .
J: TRBJ1-2

CDR3: CASAPTDNYGYTF
DNA: TGTGCCAGCGCTCCGACAGATAACTATGGCTACACCTTC
V: TRBV27
size: few
D: .
J: TRBJ1-2

CDR3: CATEVSREAAEAFF
DNA: TGTGCCACCGAAGTTTCACGGGAAGCGGCTGAAGCTTTCTTT
V: TRBV28
size: once
D: .
J: TRBJ1-1

CDR3: CASSLIGVRHRGLWEAFF
DNA: TGTGCCAGCAGCTTAATCGGCGTTCGTCATCGGGGTTTGTGGGAAGCTTTCTTT
V: TRBV7-6
size: .
D: .
J: TRBJ1-1

CDR3: CASRPDRNNEKLFF
DNA: TGTGCCAGCAGACCTGACAGGAATAATGAAAAACTGTTTTTT
V: TRBV2
size: .
D: .
J: TRBJ1-4

CDR3: CASSLVAGVREQYF
DNA: TGTGCCAGCAGCTTAGTAGCGGGAGTGAGGGAGCAGTACTTC
V: TRBV7-9
size: .
D: TRBD2
J: TRBJ2-7

CDR3: CASSGSRVATDTQYF
DNA: TGTGCCAGCAGCGGAAGCAGGGTTGCCACAGATACGCAGTATTTT
V: TRBV7-8
size: .
D: .
J: TRBJ2-3